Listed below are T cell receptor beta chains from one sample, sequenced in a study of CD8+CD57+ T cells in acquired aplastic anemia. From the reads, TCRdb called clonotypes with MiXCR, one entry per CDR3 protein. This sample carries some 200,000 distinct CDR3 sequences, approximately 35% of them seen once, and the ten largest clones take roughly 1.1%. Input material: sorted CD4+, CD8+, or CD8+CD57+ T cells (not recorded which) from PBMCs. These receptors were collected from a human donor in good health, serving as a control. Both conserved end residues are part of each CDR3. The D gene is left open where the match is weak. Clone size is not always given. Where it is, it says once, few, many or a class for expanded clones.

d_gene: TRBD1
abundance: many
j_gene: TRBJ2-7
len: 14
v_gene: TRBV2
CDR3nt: TGTGCCAGCAAAGCGACAGGGCCTGCCTACGAGCAGTACTTC
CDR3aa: CASKATGPAYEQYF

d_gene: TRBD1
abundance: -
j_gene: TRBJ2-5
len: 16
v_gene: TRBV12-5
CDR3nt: TGTGCTAGTGGTTTGGTAATCTCGGACAGGGGAGAGACCCAGTACTTC
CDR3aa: CASGLVISDRGETQYF

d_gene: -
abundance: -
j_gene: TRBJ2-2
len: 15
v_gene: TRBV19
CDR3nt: TGTGCCAGTAGTACCTCGTGGACGGCTGGCGGGGAGCTGTTTTTT
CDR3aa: CASSTSWTAGGELFF

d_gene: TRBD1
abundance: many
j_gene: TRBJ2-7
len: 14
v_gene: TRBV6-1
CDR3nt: TGTGCCAGCAGGAGGACAGGGGGTGTCTACGAGCAGTACTTC
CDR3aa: CASRRTGGVYEQYF

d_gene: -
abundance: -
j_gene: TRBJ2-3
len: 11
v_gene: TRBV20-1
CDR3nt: TGCAGTGCCTCGGCCGCATTGACGCAGTATTTT
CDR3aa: CSASAALTQYF

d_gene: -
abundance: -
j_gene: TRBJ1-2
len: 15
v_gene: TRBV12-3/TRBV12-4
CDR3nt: TGTGCCAGCAGTTTAGCGCGAGAAGGGATACGGGGCTACACCTTC
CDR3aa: CASSLAREGIRGYTF

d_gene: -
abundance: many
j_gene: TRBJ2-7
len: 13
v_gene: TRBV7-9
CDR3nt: TGTGCCAGCAGCTTTACAATGAACTACGAGCAGTACTTC
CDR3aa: CASSFTMNYEQYF

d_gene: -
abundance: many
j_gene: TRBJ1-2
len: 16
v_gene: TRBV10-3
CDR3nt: TGTGCCATCAGTGAAAGGGGTCAGCGAGCTAACTATGGCTACACCTTC
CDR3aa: CAISERGQRANYGYTF

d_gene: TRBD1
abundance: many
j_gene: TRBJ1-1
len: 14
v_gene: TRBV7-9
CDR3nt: TGTGCCAGCAGCTTGGGACGGGGGACAGATGAAGCTTTCTTT
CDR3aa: CASSLGRGTDEAFF

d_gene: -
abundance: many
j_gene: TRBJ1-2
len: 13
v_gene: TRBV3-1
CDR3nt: TGTGCCAGCAGCCAACAGGGGATTGTTGGCTACACCTTC
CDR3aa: CASSQQGIVGYTF

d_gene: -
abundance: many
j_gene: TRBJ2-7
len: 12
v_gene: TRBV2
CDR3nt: TGTGCCAGCAAAGGCGAGGGCAACGAGCAGTACTTC
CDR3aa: CASKGEGNEQYF

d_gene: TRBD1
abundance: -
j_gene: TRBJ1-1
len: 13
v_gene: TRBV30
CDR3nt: TGTGCCTGGAATGGACAGGGAGTCACTGAAGCTTTCTTT
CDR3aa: CAWNGQGVTEAFF

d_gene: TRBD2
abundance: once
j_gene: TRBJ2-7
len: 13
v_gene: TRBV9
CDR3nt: TGTGCCAGCAGCGTAGGGGCTAGCGGCGAGCAGTACTTC
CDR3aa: CASSVGASGEQYF

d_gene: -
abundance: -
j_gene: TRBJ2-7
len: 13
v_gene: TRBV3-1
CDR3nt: TGTGCCAGCAGCCCAGCGGGTACCTACGAGCAGTACTTC
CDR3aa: CASSPAGTYEQYF

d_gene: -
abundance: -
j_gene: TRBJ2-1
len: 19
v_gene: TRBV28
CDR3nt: TGTGCCAGCAGTTTAGTAGAACCAGGGTGGGGGGTGTCCTACAATGAGCAGTTCTTC
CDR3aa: CASSLVEPGWGVSYNEQFF

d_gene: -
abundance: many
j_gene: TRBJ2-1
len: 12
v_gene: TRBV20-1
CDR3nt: TGCAGTGCCCCTCCGCCTGGGTTTGAGCAGTTCTTC
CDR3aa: CSAPPPGFEQFF

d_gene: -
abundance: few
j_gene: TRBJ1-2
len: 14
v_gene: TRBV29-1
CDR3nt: TGCAGCGTTGGAGAAACACAGGGATCCTATGGCTACACCTTC
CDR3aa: CSVGETQGSYGYTF

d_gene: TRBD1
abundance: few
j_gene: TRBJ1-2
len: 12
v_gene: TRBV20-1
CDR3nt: TGCAGTGCCCACCTGGACAGGGAGGGGATCTTCTTC
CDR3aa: CSAHLDREGIFF

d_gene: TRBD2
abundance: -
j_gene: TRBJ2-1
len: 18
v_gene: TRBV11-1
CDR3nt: TGTGCCAGCAGCGTTTACCGAGGGCTAGCGGGGGCTTACAATGAGCAGTTCTTC
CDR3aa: CASSVYRGLAGAYNEQFF

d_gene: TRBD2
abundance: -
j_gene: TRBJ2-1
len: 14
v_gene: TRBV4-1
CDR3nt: TGCGCCAGCAGCCAATTAGCGGGGAACAATGAGCAGTTCTTC
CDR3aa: CASSQLAGNNEQFF

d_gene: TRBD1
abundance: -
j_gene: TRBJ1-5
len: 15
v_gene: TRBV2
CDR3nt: TGTGCCAGCAGTCGACAGGGAAGGGCCAATCAGCCCCAGCATTTT
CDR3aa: CASSRQGRANQPQHF

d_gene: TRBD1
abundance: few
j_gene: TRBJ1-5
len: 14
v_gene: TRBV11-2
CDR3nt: TGTGCCAGCAGCGAGAGACAGGGTATCCAGCCCCAGCATTTT
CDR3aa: CASSERQGIQPQHF

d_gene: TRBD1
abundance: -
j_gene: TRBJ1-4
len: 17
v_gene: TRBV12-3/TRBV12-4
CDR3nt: TGTGCCAGCAGTTTGAACGACAGGGGGGAGGCTAATGAAAAACTGTTTTTT
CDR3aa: CASSLNDRGEANEKLFF

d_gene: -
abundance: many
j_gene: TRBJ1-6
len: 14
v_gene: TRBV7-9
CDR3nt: TGTGCCAGCAGCTTAGGATACTCAGGGGCACCCCTCCACTTT
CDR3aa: CASSLGYSGAPLHF

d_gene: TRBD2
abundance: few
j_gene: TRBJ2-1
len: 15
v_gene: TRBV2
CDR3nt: TGTGCCAGCAGTGATGAGACTAGCGGGGGCAATGAGCAGTTCTTC
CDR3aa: CASSDETSGGNEQFF

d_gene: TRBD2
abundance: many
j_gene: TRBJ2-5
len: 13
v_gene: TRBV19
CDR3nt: TGTGCCAGTGCGGGGGAAGGCCAAGAGACCCAGTACTTC
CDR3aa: CASAGEGQETQYF

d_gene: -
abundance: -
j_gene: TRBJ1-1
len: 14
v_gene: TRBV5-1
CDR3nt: TGCGCCAGCAGCTTGTTATCGGGGAACACTGAAGCTTTCTTT
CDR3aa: CASSLLSGNTEAFF

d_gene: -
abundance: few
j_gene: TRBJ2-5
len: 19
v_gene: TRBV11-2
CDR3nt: TGTGCCAGCAGCTTAGAGAGGGCACGGGCAGGTCGCACCCAAGAGACCCAGTACTTC
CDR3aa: CASSLERARAGRTQETQYF

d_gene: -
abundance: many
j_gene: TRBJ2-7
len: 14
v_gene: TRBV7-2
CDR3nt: TGTGCCAGCAGCTTAGACGGGGCCTCCTACGAGCAGTACTTC
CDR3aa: CASSLDGASYEQYF

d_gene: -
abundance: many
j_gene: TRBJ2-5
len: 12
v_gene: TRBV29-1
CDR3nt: TGCAGCGCCCGGAGGGCAGGGGAGACCCAGTACTTC
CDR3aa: CSARRAGETQYF

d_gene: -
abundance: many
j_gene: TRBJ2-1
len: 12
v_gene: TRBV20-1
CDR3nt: TGCAGTGCTAGTCGAGTGACCGGAGAGCAGTTCTTC
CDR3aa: CSASRVTGEQFF

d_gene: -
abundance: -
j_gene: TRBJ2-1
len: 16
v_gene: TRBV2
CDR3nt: TGTGCCAGCAGTAGGAGCGGAAACCCCGCTTACAATGAGCAGTTCTTC
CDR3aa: CASSRSGNPAYNEQFF

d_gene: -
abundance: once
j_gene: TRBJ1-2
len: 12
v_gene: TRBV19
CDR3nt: TGTGCCAGTAGAAGTGGAACCCCTCGCTACACCTTC
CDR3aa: CASRSGTPRYTF

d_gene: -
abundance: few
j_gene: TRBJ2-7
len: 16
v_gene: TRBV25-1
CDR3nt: TGTGCCAGCAGTATGAACCGGGACCAACTTACCTACGAGCAGTACTTC
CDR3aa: CASSMNRDQLTYEQYF

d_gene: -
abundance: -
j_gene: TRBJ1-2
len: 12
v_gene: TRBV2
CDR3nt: TGTGCCAGCACGCGAATGGGGTATGGCTACACCTTC
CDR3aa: CASTRMGYGYTF

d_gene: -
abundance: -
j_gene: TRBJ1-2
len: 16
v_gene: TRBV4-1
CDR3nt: TGCGCCAGCAGCCAAGAGAGGGCAGGGGTGGCATATGGCTACGCCTTC
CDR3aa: CASSQERAGVAYGYAF

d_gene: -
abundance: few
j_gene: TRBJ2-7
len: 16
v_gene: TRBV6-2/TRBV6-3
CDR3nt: TGTGCCAGCAGTTACCAACTTCCACGAACGTATTACGAGCAGTACTTC
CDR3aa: CASSYQLPRTYYEQYF

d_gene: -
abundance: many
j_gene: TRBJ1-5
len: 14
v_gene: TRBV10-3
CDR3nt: TGTGCCATCAGTAGGGATGTTAGCAATCAGCCCCAGCATTTT
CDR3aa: CAISRDVSNQPQHF

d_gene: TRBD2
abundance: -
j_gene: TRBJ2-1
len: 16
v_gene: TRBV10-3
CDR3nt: TGTGCCATCAGTGATATAGCGGGAGGACCTTACAATGAGCAGTTCTTC
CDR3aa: CAISDIAGGPYNEQFF

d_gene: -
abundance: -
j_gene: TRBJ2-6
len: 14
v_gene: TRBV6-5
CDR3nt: TGTGCCAGCAGTTACCTATCTGGGGCCAACGTCCTGACTTTC
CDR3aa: CASSYLSGANVLTF

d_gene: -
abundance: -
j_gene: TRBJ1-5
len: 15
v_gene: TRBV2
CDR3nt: TGTGCCAGCAGCTCTGGAGGGTCCTACGGTCAGCCCCAGCATTTT
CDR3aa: CASSSGGSYGQPQHF

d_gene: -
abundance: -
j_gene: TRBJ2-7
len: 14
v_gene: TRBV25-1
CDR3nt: TGTGCCAGCAGTGTTCCAGGGGTAAACTACGAGCAGTACTTC
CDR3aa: CASSVPGVNYEQYF